This TCR beta chain was retrieved from a study of cytomegalovirus exposure and HLA in healthy donors. Findings of the study overall: Through in vitro validation, three CMV-associated chains were shown to be specific for CMV antigens. In a later analysis, at a false discovery rate of 0.05, under 20,000 TCR beta sequences were associated with HLA alleles. As a later analysis showed, several of the most significant clusters appeared to be linked to common viral pathogens.

The PCR used 60 Vbeta and 13 Jbeta primers. Data came from immunoSEQ multiplex PCR; TCRdb stores just in-frame clones and leaves some out. The data show fewer than 120,000 clones, about three quarters seen once. For this clone: Antigen: not known.

Germline values: CDR1 MNHNY, CDR2 SVGAGI (reference sequence). With V trimmed by 2 bases and J by 7 bases, 7 bases remained unmatched. The CDR3 totals 14 residues. The receptor was derived from a woman between 25 and 40 years old in good health and CMV-seronegative. The chain employs TRBV6-6 and TRBJ2-7; TRBD1 matches 8 bases. The source material was PBMCs. CDR3 amino acids: CASSYGRTGKEQYF. In DNA form, the CDR3 reads TGTGCCAGCAGTTACGGCCGGACAGGGAAAGAGCAGTACTTC.